Presented here are 21 T cell receptor beta chains from one specimen sequenced in a study of a mutant IDH1 vaccine in newly diagnosed glioma. Time point: week 23, last vaccination. One vaccine dose held 300 ug of mutant IDH1 20-mer peptide and came with topical imiquimod. Only in-frame clones appear in the TCRdb table, and some are missing; sequencing was by immunoSEQ multiplex PCR. The profile shows approximately 60,000 clones, about 90% of them singletons. Antigens for these TCRs are unknown. The sequenced sample was PBMCs, obtained from a glioma patient whose treatment included an IDH1 peptide vaccine. These receptors all stem from a man aged 35 to 55 with glioma.

The V call is TRBV5-6, the J call TRBJ2-4; D possibly uses TRBD1 or TRBD2 (6 bases each). Between the trimmed V and J ends, which lost 1 base and 0 bases, there was a span of 11 bases. Per the germline V gene, CDR1 is SGHDT and CDR2 is YYEEEE. The CDR3 has 16 amino acids. Here the CDR3 reads CASSLYGGLAKNIQYF. CDR3 coding DNA: TGTGCCAGCAGCTTGTATGGGGGGCTAGCCAAAAACATTCAGTACTTC.

The chain couples TRBV7-8 to TRBJ2-7; a weak D match, TRBD2 (5 bases). Germline CDR1 reads SGHVS; CDR2 reads FQNEAQ. V gave up 5 bases and J gave up 4 bases, with 21 bases separating them. There are 16 residues in the CDR3. In nucleotides, the CDR3 is TGTGCCAGCAGCCCGCGGGTGACACGGGGAAGGTACGAGCAGTACTTC. Translating it yields CASSPRVTRGRYEQYF. The complete variable domain, with remaining parts taken from reference TRBV7-8 and TRBJ2-7, reads GAGVSQSPRYKVAKRGQDVALRCDPISGHVSLFWYQQALGQGPEFLTYFQNEAQLDKSGLPSDRFFAERPEGSVSTLKIQRTQQEDSAVYLCASSPRVTRGRYEQYFGPGTRLTVT.

V usage is TRBV9 and J usage is TRBJ2-1, with TRBD1 as a possible D gene (5 bases). The CDR3 has 13 amino acids. The V end lost 3 bases, the J end lost 3 bases, and 7 bases lay between the germline ends. The germline gives CDR1 SGDLS, CDR2 YYNGEE. The CDR3 spells CASSGQLYNEQFF. CDR3 DNA: TGTGCCAGCAGCGGACAGCTCTACAATGAGCAGTTCTTC.

The chain links TRBV27 to TRBJ2-7; 9 nucleotides align to TRBD1. Germline-derived CDR1 and CDR2 are MNHEY and SMNVEV (reference sequence). The CDR3 is made up of 14 amino acids. The V gene end was trimmed by 3 bases and the J gene end by 5 bases; junction bases not matched to a gene: 5. The CDR3 sequence is CASSLTGGRNEQYF. The CDR3 bases are TGTGCCAGCAGTTTGACAGGGGGTAGAAACGAGCAGTACTTC.

The chain is built from TRBV18 and TRBJ1-1; 8 positions agree with TRBD1. CDR1 KGHSH and CDR2 LQKENI come from the germline V gene. The CDR3 sequence is 16 residues long. Germline trimming cut 3 bases from V and 3 bases from J; bases unmatched to any gene: 9. The CDR3 sequence is CASSPRTGHGDTEAFF. CDR3 nucleotide sequence: TGTGCCAGCTCACCCAGGACAGGGCATGGGGACACTGAAGCTTTCTTT. Looking up the rest from reference TRBV18 and TRBJ1-1 gives the full variable domain: NAGVMQNPRHLVRRRGQEARLRCSPMKGHSHVYWYRQLPEEGLKFMVYLQKENIIDESGMPKERFSAEFPKEGPSILRIQQVVRGDSAAYFCASSPRTGHGDTEAFFGQGTRLTVV.

The rearrangement links TRBV7-3 to TRBJ2-1; 8 bases are a match to TRBD1. V lost 5 bases and J lost 6; bases outside the gene matches: 12. This CDR3 is 16 amino acids long. Germline V gives CDR1 SGHTA, CDR2 FQGTGA. CDR3 residues: CASSLNTGTGINEQFF. CDR3 DNA sequence: TGTGCCAGCAGCCTAAACACCGGGACAGGAATCAATGAGCAGTTCTTC. Based on the CDR3 plus reference TRBV7-3 and TRBJ2-1, the full variable domain is GAGVSQTPSNKVTEKGKYVELRCDPISGHTALYWYRQSLGQGPEFLIYFQGTGAADDSGLPNDRFFAVRPEGSVSTLKIQRTERGDSAVYLCASSLNTGTGINEQFFGPGTRLTVL.

This rearrangement joins TRBV25-1 to TRBJ2-7, with D tentatively TRBD1 (5 bases). There are 14 residues in the CDR3. Per the germline V gene, CDR1 is MGHDK and CDR2 is SYGVNS. V was trimmed by 2 bases and J by 3 bases, leaving 11 bases between them. Written as DNA, the CDR3 is TGTGCCAGCAGTGAAGCCAGGGATCGCTACGAGCAGTACTTC. It encodes CASSEARDRYEQYF.

The DNA for the CDR3 is TGTGCCAGCTCACCCGGGACAGACACTTACGAGCAGTACTTC. Its protein is CASSPGTDTYEQYF. V and J are TRBV18 and TRBJ2-7; TRBD1 matches at 7 bases. Germline trimming cut 3 bases from V and 4 bases from J; bases unmatched to any gene: 6. Germline V CDR1 and CDR2: KGHSH, LQKENI. This CDR3 is 14 amino acids long.

The J gene is TRBJ1-2, the V gene TRBV2; possible D gene TRBD1, 5 bases. The CDR3 contains 15 residues. Trimming pared 5 bases from V and 5 bases from J, leaving 18 bases between. Germline V CDR1 and CDR2: SNHLY, FYNNEI. The CDR3 reads CASSQQVAPVYGYTF. The CDR3, as DNA: TGTGCCAGCAGTCAACAGGTGGCTCCGGTATATGGCTACACCTTC.

The rearrangement uses TRBV28 and TRBJ2-5, with D maybe TRBD2 (5 bases). The V end was cut by 8 bases, the J end by 4 bases, with 17 bases between. The germline V gene encodes CDR1 MDHEN and CDR2 SYDVKM. This CDR3 has 14 residues. The CDR3 sequence is CASLQRGSAETQYF. DNA for the CDR3: TGTGCCAGCTTACAGAGAGGGAGTGCAGAGACCCAGTACTTC.

The chain links TRBV5-1 to TRBJ2-5, with TRBD1 matching 7 bases. Germline V lookup: CDR1 SGHRS, CDR2 YFSETQ. CDR3 length equals 14 residues. J lost 1 base, V lost 4 bases, and 4 bases had no gene match. The CDR3 protein is CASSQWTGQETQYF. CDR3 coding DNA: TGCGCCAGCAGCCAATGGACAGGCCAAGAGACCCAGTACTTC.

This chain connects TRBV28 to TRBJ1-3, with 12 bases lining up with TRBD1. The trim removed 6 bases at V and 11 bases at J, leaving 8 bases unmatched. CDR1 and CDR2 (germline): MDHEN, SYDVKM. CDR3 length: 14 amino acids. The CDR3 here is CASSRGTGGFAIYF. CDR3 DNA sequence: TGTGCCAGCAGCCGAGGGACAGGGGGCTTTGCCATATATTTT.

This clone was found once. This CDR3 is CASSLSRHTIYF. The CDR3 nucleotides read TGTGCCAGCAGCTTAAGCAGGCACACCATATATTTT. The chain combines TRBV7-6 with TRBJ1-3; D unresolved. Germline CDR1 and CDR2: SGHVS and FNYEAQ. The V and J ends lost 2 bases and 8 bases respectively, with 7 bases between them. The CDR3 contains 12 residues.

The CDR3 loop is CASSLSNGEAFF. DNA of the CDR3: TGTGCCAGCAGTTTATCTAACGGGGAAGCTTTCTTT. The rearrangement uses TRBV27 and TRBJ1-1; D remains ambiguous. V gave up 0 bases and J gave up 8 bases, with 7 bases separating them. Germline V lookup: CDR1 MNHEY, CDR2 SMNVEV (reference sequence). This CDR3 region has 12 residues.

This chain links TRBV7-2 with TRBJ1-5; no clear D gene. V was pared by 5 bases and J by 6 bases, with 14 bases between. Germline CDR1 is SGHTA and CDR2 is FQGNSA. The CDR3 is 14 residues long. In nucleotides, the CDR3 is TGTGCCAGCAGCGACCGGACTAGGGTTCAGCCCCAGCATTTT. The encoded protein is CASSDRTRVQPQHF.

CDR3 amino acids: CASSAYRGHGQPQHF. The CDR3 DNA reads TGTGCCAGCAGTGCGTACAGGGGGCACGGCCAGCCCCAGCATTTT. V usage is TRBV27 and J usage is TRBJ1-5, with 9 bases matching TRBD1. The CDR3 loop spans 15 amino acids. Germline V gene sequence: CDR1 MNHEY, CDR2 SMNVEV (reference sequence). V dropped 5 bases and J dropped 7; count of bases not matched to a gene: 9.

The CDR3, as DNA: TGTGCCAGCAGTGACCCCCTTAACACTGAAGCTTTCTTT. Its translation: CASSDPLNTEAFF. This chain joins TRBV2 and TRBJ1-1; D is unresolved. The CDR3 loop spans 13 amino acids. The germline V and J ends were trimmed by 3 bases and 2 bases, with 7 bases remaining between them. Germline loops: CDR1 SNHLY, CDR2 FYNNEI.

The chain has TRBV27 and TRBJ2-7; a possible D gene is TRBD2 (6 bases). CDR1 is MNHEY, CDR2 SMNVEV, per germline (reference sequence). The CDR3 has 13 residues. V lost 4 bases and J lost 6, with 13 bases in between. CDR3 amino acids: CASSSTGGPEQYF. CDR3 nucleotides: TGTGCCAGCAGTTCCACCGGGGGACCCGAGCAGTACTTC.

This clone was picked up one time. This rearrangement joins TRBV27 to TRBJ2-5, with 9 positions matching TRBD2. The end of the DNA fits TRBJ2-7 better, so the J call may be wrong. The germline CDR1 and CDR2 sequences are MNHEY and SMNVEV (reference sequence). The CDR3 has 14 amino acids. CDR3 in amino acids: CASSFRREGYEQYF. In DNA form, the CDR3 reads TGTGCCAGCAGTTTCCGGCGGGAGGGGTACGAGCAGTACTTC.

CDR3 in amino acids: CASSGRRQGWVDTQYF. The CDR3 coding sequence is TGTGCCAGCAGTGGTCGCCGACAGGGGTGGGTGGATACGCAGTATTTT. This chain uses TRBV25-1 with TRBJ2-3; the match to TRBD1 covers 8 bases. Germline-derived CDR1 and CDR2 are MGHDK and SYGVNS. J gave up 6 bases and V 4 bases, and 12 bases lay outside the gene matches. The CDR3 runs 16 residues.

The V gene is TRBV29-1, the J gene TRBJ1-5, with D possibly being TRBD1 (6 bases). The CDR3 has 12 residues. With 4 bases removed from V and 5 bases from J, the gap between germline ends came to 9 bases. Germline CDR1 reads SQVTM; CDR2 reads ANQGSEA. This CDR3 is CSVGGADQPQHF. The DNA of the CDR3 is TGCAGCGTTGGGGGGGCAGATCAGCCCCAGCATTTT.